The entry that follows covers one T cell receptor (beta chain) sequence. What it binds is not known. As part of sample collection, lesional scalp punch biopsies and peripheral blood were taken from alopecia areata patients. Sequencing used cDNA as its template, made by extracting RNA and reverse transcribing it. Only in-frame clones appear in the TCRdb table, and some are missing; sequencing was by immunoSEQ multiplex PCR. The table has about 130,000 clones, roughly 58% seen once. This entry belongs to a study of CD8+ T cells in alopecia areata. Study details: For 6 to 18 months, tofacitinib was taken, and 6 months off drug followed. Study results and caveats: Sequencing of scalp samples also includes resident alphabeta T cells from normal skin. Clonality was higher in lesional than normal scalp, especially in alopecia totalis/universalis.

CDR1 is MDHEN, CDR2 SYDVKM, per germline. CDR3 length: 17 residues. Trimming took 3 bases from V and 2 from J; bases not matched to a gene: 8. The TCR comes from a human donor with alopecia areata. Specimen: CD4+ T cells sorted from blood, collected at week 0. The rearrangement joins TRBV28 to TRBJ2-3, with 10 nucleotides matching TRBD2. The CDR3 loop reads CASSFPLAGDYTDTQYF. In DNA, the CDR3 is TGTGCCAGCAGTTTTCCCCTAGCGGGAGACTACACAGATACGCAGTATTTT.